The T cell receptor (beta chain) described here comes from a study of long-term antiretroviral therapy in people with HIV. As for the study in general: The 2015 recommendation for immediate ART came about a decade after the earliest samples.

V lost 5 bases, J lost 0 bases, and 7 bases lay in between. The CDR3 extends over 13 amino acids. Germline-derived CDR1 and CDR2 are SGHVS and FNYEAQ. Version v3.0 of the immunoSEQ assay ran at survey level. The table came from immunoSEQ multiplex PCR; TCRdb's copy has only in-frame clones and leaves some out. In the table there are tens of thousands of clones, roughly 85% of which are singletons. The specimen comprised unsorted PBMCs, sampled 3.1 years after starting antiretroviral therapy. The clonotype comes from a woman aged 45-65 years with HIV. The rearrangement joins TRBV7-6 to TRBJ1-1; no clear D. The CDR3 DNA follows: TGTGCCAGCAGCGCGTCCGTGAACACTGAAGCTTTCTTT. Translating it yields CASSASVNTEAFF.